The 32 T cell receptor beta chains reported below all come from one sample, sequenced in a study of CD4 T cells in relation to SARS-CoV-2 and coronaviruses. CD4+ T cells from unexposed donors were obtained before the COVID-19 pandemic (2011-2018). The cells were cultured for over eight days before CD4+ T cells were isolated. The antigens of these receptors remain unknown. Using immunoSEQ multiplex PCR, the repertoire was profiled, and TCRdb retains in-frame clones only, with some absent. The sample consists of under 20,000 clones, approximately 81% of them appearing once. The sequenced material came from CD4+ T cells from PBMCs, cultured in vitro. All receptors come from a human donor in good health.

The rearrangement uses TRBV5-6 and TRBJ1-3, with a weak D call TRBD1 (5 bases). Germline V gene sequence: CDR1 SGHDT, CDR2 YYEEEE. The germline V and J ends were trimmed by 3 bases and 0 bases, with 7 bases remaining between them. The CDR3 totals 14 residues. The CDR3 region is CASSWGSSGNTIYF. Written as DNA, the CDR3 is TGTGCCAGCAGCTGGGGGAGCTCTGGAAACACCATATATTTT.

The V call is TRBV2, the J call TRBJ2-1, with D possibly matching TRBD1 (6 bases). The CDR3 runs to 16 residues. CDR1 is SNHLY, CDR2 FYNNEI, per germline. V lost 2 bases and J 4 bases, leaving 15 bases between the germline ends. CDR3 loop: CASSETGSLSYNEQFF. Here the CDR3 DNA reads TGTGCCAGCAGTGAAACAGGGAGCTTGAGTTACAATGAGCAGTTCTTC.

This chain connects TRBV7-9 to TRBJ2-1, with 8 positions matching TRBD2. CDR3 length: 15 amino acids. V shed 3 bases, J shed 7 bases, and the junction held 8 bases outside the gene matches. CDR1 SEHNR and CDR2 FQNEAQ come from the germline V gene (reference sequence). In nucleotides, the CDR3 is TGTGCCAGCAGCTTCAGCGGGGGCCTGGATAATGAGCAGTTCTTC. Residues: CASSFSGGLDNEQFF.

The chain employs TRBV2 and TRBJ2-2; no firm D call. The CDR3 is 15 residues long. Trimming removed 6 bases from V and 1 base from J, with 12 bases in between. Germline values: CDR1 SNHLY, CDR2 FYNNEI. The CDR3 bases are TGTGCCAGCAGACCCCGGTTGCAGAACACCGGGGAGCTGTTTTTT. Its translation is CASRPRLQNTGELFF.

CDR3 loop: CASSSDGVEDGYTF. CDR3 nucleotide sequence: TGTGCCAGCAGTTCCGATGGGGTTGAGGATGGCTACACCTTC. This chain connects TRBV6-5 to TRBJ1-2; D call uncertain. CDR1 and CDR2 (germline): MNHEY, SVGAGI. V was shortened by 4 bases and J by 6 bases, with 15 bases between the two germline ends. This CDR3 has 14 residues.

Here the CDR3 DNA reads TGTGCCAGCGGCCCTGACGGGAACTATGGCTACACCTTC. Translating gives CASGPDGNYGYTF. J is TRBJ1-2 and V is TRBV2; unclear D gene. The CDR3 loop spans 13 amino acids. The V gene's germline CDR1 is SNHLY and CDR2 FYNNEI. V was trimmed by 8 bases and J by 2 bases, leaving 12 bases between them.

V and J are TRBV7-8 and TRBJ2-7, with D unclear. V was clipped by 2 bases and J by 2 bases, with 16 bases between them. Germline V CDR1 and CDR2: SGHVS, FQNEAQ. The CDR3 loop spans 16 amino acids. The CDR3 DNA reads TGTGCCAGCAGCTTAAACGGTTTGGCTTCTGCCTACGAGCAGTACTTC. The encoded protein is CASSLNGLASAYEQYF. Combining the CDR3 with reference TRBV7-8 and TRBJ2-7 gives the whole variable domain GAGVSQSPRYKVAKRGQDVALRCDPISGHVSLFWYQQALGQGPEFLTYFQNEAQLDKSGLPSDRFFAERPEGSVSTLKIQRTQQEDSAVYLCASSLNGLASAYEQYFGPGTRLTVT.

J is TRBJ1-3 and V is TRBV19; D not certain. V dropped 5 bases and J dropped 4 bases, with 15 bases sitting between them. CDR3 length: 15 residues. The germline V gene has CDR1 LNHDA and CDR2 SQIVND (reference sequence). DNA of the CDR3: TGTGCCAGTAGTCCCATCTTAACAGCCGGAAACACCATATATTTT. As protein: CASSPILTAGNTIYF. The full variable domain, its missing parts supplied by reference TRBV19 and TRBJ1-3, is DGGITQSPKYLFRKEGQNVTLSCEQNLNHDAMYWYRQDPGQGLRLIYYSQIVNDFQKGDIAEGYSVSREKKESFPLTVTSAQKNPTAFYLCASSPILTAGNTIYFGEGSWLTVV.

This clone was observed a few times. The chain uses TRBV25-1 and TRBJ1-1, with TRBD1 matching over 9 bases. Germline loops: CDR1 MGHDK, CDR2 SYGVNS. J was trimmed by 4 bases and V by 5 bases; bases with no gene match: 11. CDR3 length: 16 residues. The CDR3 reads CASSTPPGQGSTEAFF. The DNA for the CDR3 is TGTGCCAGCAGTACTCCCCCGGGACAGGGTAGCACTGAAGCTTTCTTT.

The rearrangement uses TRBV2 and TRBJ1-1; maybe TRBD1 (6 bases). The V end was cut by 6 bases, the J end by 6 bases, with 26 bases between. The germline CDR1 and CDR2 sequences are SNHLY and FYNNEI. The CDR3 extends over 17 amino acids. CDR3 sequence: CASRKGQPIRGNAEAFF. Written as DNA, the CDR3 is TGTGCCAGCAGGAAAGGACAGCCCATTAGGGGAAACGCTGAAGCTTTCTTT.

The V and J genes are TRBV4-3 and TRBJ1-5; the D is unclear. The germline V and J ends were trimmed by 1 base and 0 bases, with 7 bases remaining between them. Looked up from germline, CDR1 is LGHNA and CDR2 is YSLEER. CDR3 length: 15 amino acids. DNA of the CDR3: TGCGCCAGCAGCCAAGGGTGGAATAGCAATCAGCCCCAGCATTTT. This gives the protein CASSQGWNSNQPQHF.

The rearrangement joins TRBV19 to TRBJ2-4, with 7 bases aligning to TRBD1. The V gene's germline CDR1 is LNHDA and CDR2 SQIVND (reference sequence). J was trimmed by 0 bases and V by 4 bases; bases with no gene match: 6. The CDR3 sequence is 16 residues long. CDR3: CASSTGQRIAKNIQYF. The DNA of the CDR3 is TGTGCCAGTAGTACGGGACAGAGAATAGCCAAAAACATTCAGTACTTC. The variable domain in full, completed from reference TRBV19 and TRBJ2-4, reads DGGITQSPKYLFRKEGQNVTLSCEQNLNHDAMYWYRQDPGQGLRLIYYSQIVNDFQKGDIAEGYSVSREKKESFPLTVTSAQKNPTAFYLCASSTGQRIAKNIQYFGAGTRLSVL.

The chain has TRBV3-1 (or the pseudogene TRBV3-2) and TRBJ2-4, with a possible D match to TRBD1 (6 bases). Germline values: CDR1 LGHDT, CDR2 YNNKEL (reference sequence). The CDR3 contains 17 residues. Trimming took off 0 bases at V and 3 bases at J, with 15 bases between the two ends. The CDR3 here is CASSQDGTSPDKNIQYF. For the CDR3, the DNA is TGTGCCAGCAGCCAAGATGGGACAAGTCCTGACAAAAACATTCAGTACTTC.

A word on this clone: An end of the junction differs from the germline gene, which may be a read error. CDR3 amino acids: CASSLAGTSGGLFF. For the CDR3, the DNA is TGCGCCAGCAGCTTGGCCGGTACGAGCGGGGGGCTGTTTTTT. The chain links TRBV5-1 to TRBJ2-2, with 8 bases fitting TRBD2. The length of the CDR3 is 14 residues. Germline loops: CDR1 SGHRS, CDR2 YFSETQ.

This chain links TRBV11-3 with TRBJ2-3, with D uncertain. V was trimmed by 0 bases and J by 0 bases, leaving 7 bases between them. The CDR3 length is 15 residues. CDR1 SGHNT and CDR2 YENEEA come from the germline V gene. The CDR3 coding sequence is TGTGCCAGCAGCTTAGAGGGGATGAGCACAGATACGCAGTATTTT. Translation: CASSLEGMSTDTQYF.

The V gene is TRBV7-3, the J gene TRBJ2-3; D is undetermined. The germline gives CDR1 SGHTA, CDR2 FQGTGA. This CDR3 region has 14 residues. Trimming left V 0 bases short and J 2 bases short, with 6 bases between. The CDR3 protein is CASSLTGYTDTQYF. CDR3 nucleotides: TGTGCCAGCAGCTTAACGGGCTACACAGATACGCAGTATTTT.

The chain combines TRBV7-9 with TRBJ2-7; D is possibly TRBD2 (6 bases). The CDR3 is 14 residues long. V shed 5 bases and J shed 3 bases, with 14 bases lying between them. Germline-derived CDR1 and CDR2 are SEHNR and FQNEAQ (reference sequence). Here the CDR3 DNA reads TGTGCCAGCAGCCCCTCCGGGAGAGACTACGAGCAGTACTTC. This codes for CASSPSGRDYEQYF.

V and J are TRBV3-1 (or the pseudogene TRBV3-2) and TRBJ2-2; perhaps D is TRBD1 or TRBD2 (5 bases each). The CDR3 has 17 amino acids. Trimming left V 0 bases short and J 2 bases short, with 13 bases between. Germline CDR1 is LGHDT and CDR2 is YNNKEL (reference sequence). The CDR3 coding sequence is TGTGCCAGCAGCCAAGATGCGACGGGGCTTAACACCGGGGAGCTGTTTTTT. Translation gives CASSQDATGLNTGELFF.

The chain couples TRBV30 to TRBJ2-1; D gene unclear. Per germline, CDR1 GTSNPN and CDR2 SVGIG (reference sequence). V shed 8 bases and J shed 10 bases, with 15 bases lying between them. The CDR3 covers 11 residues. CDR3 sequence: CAGTLNGEQFF. The DNA of the CDR3 is TGTGCCGGTACACTCAATGGGGAGCAGTTCTTC.

This chain joins TRBV9 and TRBJ2-2, with 7 bases fitting TRBD2. Germline CDR1 reads SGDLS; CDR2 reads YYNGEE. The CDR3 sequence is 16 residues long. J lost 0 bases, V lost 0 bases, and 2 bases had no gene match. CDR3 nucleotide sequence: TGTGCCAGCAGCGTAGGGGCGGGAGCGAACACCGGGGAGCTGTTTTTT. Protein product: CASSVGAGANTGELFF.

The rearrangement uses TRBV19 and TRBJ1-6; 9 positions agree with TRBD1. This CDR3 contains 16 residues. Germline loops: CDR1 LNHDA, CDR2 SQIVND (reference sequence). V shed 9 bases, J shed 9 bases, and the junction held 15 bases outside the gene matches. CDR3 sequence reads: CASRYGWTGDGSPLHF. CDR3 in DNA: TGTGCCAGCCGGTACGGATGGACAGGGGACGGTTCACCCCTCCACTTT.

This rearrangement joins TRBV6-2 or TRBV6-3 to TRBJ1-2, with D possibly being TRBD1 (6 bases). The germline CDR1 and CDR2 sequences are MNHEY and SVGEGT. The length of the CDR3 is 15 residues. V was cut by 5 bases and J by 4 bases, with 17 bases left in between. The CDR3 bases are TGTGCCAGCAGTCTACAGGGAATGCTTAGCTATGGCTACACCTTC. It codes for CASSLQGMLSYGYTF.

V gene TRBV10-2 combines with J gene TRBJ1-2; maybe TRBD1 (5 bases). This CDR3 spans 14 amino acids. The V gene lost 2 bases and the J gene lost 4 bases, with 11 bases spanning the gap. CDR1 WSHSY and CDR2 SAAADI come from the germline V gene. In DNA, the CDR3 is TGCGCCAGCAGTGAGAACCGTGGGGCCTATGGCTACACCTTC. Translation: CASSENRGAYGYTF.

This chain connects TRBV29-1 to TRBJ1-1; no definite D call. Germline V lookup: CDR1 SQVTM, CDR2 ANQGSEA. V was pared by 5 bases and J by 5 bases, with 9 bases between. The CDR3 extends over 11 amino acids. The CDR3 is CSVTDRTEAFF. The CDR3 region has the DNA TGCAGCGTTACCGATAGAACTGAAGCTTTCTTT.

The J gene is TRBJ1-2, the V gene TRBV7-2; 10 bases are shared with TRBD1. In germline, CDR1 is SGHTA, CDR2 FQGNSA. Trimming at V came to 5 bases and at J to 6 bases, leaving 3 bases not matched to a gene. The CDR3 runs to 13 residues. In nucleotides, the CDR3 is TGTGCCAGCAGCCATGGGACAGGGGATGGCTACACCTTC. Translating gives CASSHGTGDGYTF.

V gene TRBV6-2 or TRBV6-3 combines with J gene TRBJ2-1; TRBD2 matches 12 bases. The ends lost 5 bases at V and 9 bases at J; junction bases unmatched: 11. Looked up from germline, CDR1 is MNHEY and CDR2 is SVGEGT. The CDR3 is 16 residues long. For the CDR3, the DNA is TGTGCCAGCAGTAGACTAGCGGGGGTGACGAGTGGTGAGCAGTTCTTC. Translated: CASSRLAGVTSGEQFF.

The chain uses TRBV7-8 and TRBJ1-2; D is unclear. Germline V gene data show CDR1 as SGHVS and CDR2 as FQNEAQ. The CDR3 runs to 14 residues. V dropped 5 bases and J dropped 7 bases, with 17 bases sitting between them. For the CDR3, the DNA is TGTGCCAGCAGCCGCACCCAGGTCAGGACTGGCTACACCTTC. Its translation: CASSRTQVRTGYTF.

This chain connects TRBV19 to TRBJ2-6; 7 bases fit TRBD1. The CDR3 spans 14 residues. Losses at the gene ends were 9 bases for V and 4 bases for J; bases not matched to a gene: 6. Germline assignment: CDR1 LNHDA and CDR2 SQIVND (reference sequence). CDR3 DNA: TGTGCCAGCCTAAAGGGGGCCGGGGCCAACGTCCTGACTTTC. Protein: CASLKGAGANVLTF.

The chain has TRBV2 and TRBJ1-5, with D possibly TRBD1 on 6 matching bases. The length of the CDR3 is 15 residues. The germline V gene has CDR1 SNHLY and CDR2 FYNNEI. V gave up 6 bases and J gave up 2 bases, with 14 bases separating them. CDR3 in DNA: TGTGCCAGCAGAGGGGGGGCCCGTGGCAATCAGCCCCAGCATTTT. Its translation is CASRGGARGNQPQHF. Full variable domain (rest looked up from reference TRBV2 and TRBJ1-5): EPEVTQTPSHQVTQMGQEVILRCVPISNHLYFYWYRQILGQKVEFLVSFYNNEISEKSEIFDDQFSVERPDGSNFTLKIRSTKLEDSAMYFCASRGGARGNQPQHFGDGTRLSIL.

As to this clone: At one of its ends the junction is not consistent with the germline gene, which may arise from a read error. The chain links TRBV13 to TRBJ2-7, with D perhaps matching TRBD2 (6 bases). Germline assignment: CDR1 PRHDT and CDR2 FYEKMQ (reference sequence). This CDR3 spans 13 amino acids. CDR3 amino acids: CASRFGSGYEQYF. The CDR3, as DNA: TGTGCCAGCCGCTTCGGGAGCGGGTACGAGCAGTACTTC.

The V gene is TRBV13, the J gene TRBJ1-2; D perhaps matches TRBD1 (6 bases). The CDR3 is 15 residues long. Germline CDR1 reads PRHDT; CDR2 reads FYEKMQ (reference sequence). Trimming removed 4 bases at V and 4 bases at J, with 16 bases between. CDR3 sequence reads: CASSSLLGGPYGYTF. In DNA form, the CDR3 reads TGTGCCAGCAGCTCCCTGCTGGGGGGCCCCTATGGCTACACCTTC.

This clone was found a few times. The V gene is TRBV10-3, the J gene TRBJ1-1, with D hard to call. Germline CDR1 is ENHRY and CDR2 is SYGVKD. The V end lost 3 bases, the J end lost 3 bases, and 17 bases lay between the germline ends. The CDR3 extends over 16 amino acids. CDR3 coding DNA: TGTGCCATCAGTGATCGGCGGGCGTCTAAGGACACTGAAGCTTTCTTT. Residues: CAISDRRASKDTEAFF.